This is a list of T cell receptor beta chains from one sample in a study of cytomegalovirus exposure and HLA in healthy donors. Some clones are missing from TCRdb's copy, which holds only in-frame ones; the method was immunoSEQ multiplex PCR. The profile shows under 200,000 clones, about four fifths of them singletons. The sample consisted of PBMCs. Source of these receptors: a woman under 30 in good health and CMV-seronegative. Both conserved end residues are part of each CDR3. Each record gives: D gene, clone size, J gene, V gene, CDR3 protein, CDR3 DNA. The D gene is left open where the match is weak. The listing skips clone size in some rows; elsewhere it reads once, few, many or a size class.

TRBD1 | - | TRBJ1-4 | TRBV9 | CASSKDRGNEKLFF | TGTGCCAGCAGCAAGGACAGGGGGAATGAAAAACTGTTTTTT
TRBD1 | - | TRBJ2-7 | TRBV6-1 | CASSRQGALYEQYF | TGTGCCAGCAGTCGACAGGGAGCGCTCTACGAGCAGTACTTC
TRBD1 | - | TRBJ1-1 | TRBV5-1 | CASSFGTGGNTEAFF | TGCGCCAGCAGCTTCGGAACAGGGGGGAACACTGAAGCTTTCTTT
- | once | TRBJ2-5 | TRBV13 | CASTPGRQGGETQYF | TGTGCCAGCACCCCGGGCCGGCAGGGGGGAGAGACCCAGTACTTC
- | - | TRBJ2-7 | TRBV13 | CASSLVSSSHEQYF | TGTGCCAGCAGCTTAGTGTCTAGCAGCCACGAGCAGTACTTC
- | - | TRBJ2-5 | TRBV10-2 | CASSESFRFQETQYF | TGCGCCAGCAGTGAGTCGTTCAGGTTCCAAGAGACCCAGTACTTC
- | - | TRBJ1-5 | TRBV4-3 | CASSQDTGPYQPQHF | TGCGCCAGCAGCCAAGATACAGGGCCGTATCAGCCCCAGCATTTT
TRBD2 | - | TRBJ2-1 | TRBV27 | CASSYRTSGNNEQFF | TGTGCCAGCAGTTACCGGACTAGCGGGAACAATGAGCAGTTCTTC
TRBD2 | - | TRBJ2-4 | TRBV28 | CASSSSGRKAKNIQYF | TGTGCCAGCAGTTCGAGCGGGAGAAAGGCCAAAAACATTCAGTACTTC
- | - | TRBJ2-3 | TRBV7-9 | CASSPRVGSDSTDTQYF | TGTGCCAGCAGCCCGCGTGTCGGGAGCGACAGCACAGATACGCAGTATTTT
- | - | TRBJ1-2 | TRBV28 | CASRPLGQFNYGYTF | TGTGCCAGCAGACCTCTTGGACAGTTTAACTATGGCTACACCTTC
TRBD2 | - | TRBJ2-5 | TRBV7-7 | CASSLTNSGGETQYF | TGTGCTAGCAGCTTAACTAATAGCGGGGGGGAGACCCAGTACTTC
TRBD1 | - | TRBJ2-1 | TRBV10-3 | CAISGQGANNEQFF | TGTGCCATCAGTGGACAGGGGGCGAACAATGAGCAGTTCTTC
- | once | TRBJ2-7 | TRBV11-2 | CASSLGQGILEQYF | TGTGCCAGCAGCTTAGGGCAGGGGATCCTAGAGCAGTACTTC
TRBD2 | - | TRBJ2-7 | TRBV9 | CASSVEATSGTYEQYF | TGTGCCAGCAGCGTAGAAGCTACTAGCGGAACCTACGAGCAGTACTTC
- | - | TRBJ2-5 | TRBV15 | CATSPRGVRETQYF | TGTGCCACCAGCCCCAGGGGGGTGAGGGAGACCCAGTACTTC
TRBD2 | - | TRBJ2-7 | TRBV11-2 | CASSFLRTSVHEQYF | TGTGCCAGCAGCTTCCTGAGGACTAGCGTTCACGAGCAGTACTTC
TRBD2 | - | TRBJ2-7 | TRBV28 | CASIAGGRFDEQYF | TGTGCCAGCATTGCGGGAGGTCGGTTCGACGAGCAGTACTTC
TRBD1 | - | TRBJ2-1 | TRBV5-1 | CASFFGGRDRGNNEQFF | TGCGCCAGCTTCTTTGGGGGCCGGGACAGGGGGAACAATGAGCAGTTCTTC
TRBD2 | - | TRBJ2-3 | TRBV2 | CASSVSGSVDTQYF | TGTGCCAGCAGCGTTAGCGGGAGTGTCGATACGCAGTATTTT
TRBD1 | - | TRBJ2-1 | TRBV2 | CASSERGQRNYNEQFF | TGTGCCAGCAGTGAAAGGGGACAGAGAAACTACAATGAGCAGTTCTTC
TRBD2 | - | TRBJ2-1 | TRBV5-5 | CASSFVAGGPPNEQFF | TGTGCCAGCAGCTTCGTGGCGGGAGGGCCCCCGAATGAGCAGTTCTTC
TRBD1 | - | TRBJ1-1 | TRBV6-1 | CASRSTGGNTEAFF | TGTGCCAGCAGGTCGACAGGGGGGAACACTGAAGCTTTCTTT
- | - | TRBJ2-3 | TRBV7-9 | CASSLAGGADTQYF | TGTGCCAGCAGCTTAGCGGGGGGTGCAGATACGCAGTATTTT
- | - | TRBJ1-2 | TRBV5-6 | CASSLVGQLEFDGYTF | TGTGCCAGCAGCTTGGTCGGACAGTTAGAGTTCGATGGCTACACCTTC
- | - | TRBJ1-3 | TRBV30 | CAWSVPGTKGNTIYF | TGTGCCTGGAGTGTACCTGGGACTAAAGGAAACACCATATATTTT
- | - | TRBJ1-1 | TRBV6-5 | CASSILGQNTEAFF | TGTGCCAGCAGCATATTAGGACAGAACACTGAAGCTTTCTTT
TRBD1 | - | TRBJ1-1 | TRBV2 | CASSEYGGQTEAFF | TGTGCCAGCAGTGAATATGGGGGACAGACTGAAGCTTTCTTT
- | once | TRBJ2-1 | TRBV7-9 | CASSPIGGGEFF | TGTGCCAGCAGCCCAATTGGGGGGGGCGAGTTCTTC
TRBD1 | - | TRBJ2-7 | TRBV2 | CASSERTGRYEQYF | TGTGCCAGCAGTGAAAGGACAGGGAGGTACGAGCAGTACTTC
TRBD2 | - | TRBJ2-2 | TRBV29-1 | CSVERWGTSGTSGELFF | TGCAGCGTTGAAAGGTGGGGGACTAGCGGGACAAGCGGGGAGCTGTTTTTT
TRBD2 | - | TRBJ2-1 | TRBV2 | CASSPSGSSYNEQFF | TGTGCCAGCAGTCCGAGCGGGAGTTCCTACAATGAGCAGTTCTTC
- | - | TRBJ1-1 | TRBV18 | CASSRDGQWDTEAFF | TGTGCCAGCTCTCGAGACGGACAGTGGGACACTGAAGCTTTCTTT
- | - | TRBJ2-1 | TRBV5-4 | CASRKTVGQTQDNEQFF | TGTGCCAGCAGGAAAACGGTCGGACAGACTCAGGACAATGAGCAGTTCTTC
TRBD1 | - | TRBJ1-4 | TRBV2 | CASSYRGTNEKLFF | TGTGCCAGCAGTTACAGGGGAACTAATGAAAAACTGTTTTTT
TRBD1 | - | TRBJ2-5 | TRBV28 | CASSLWDRGISKETQYF | TGTGCCAGCAGTTTATGGGACAGGGGTATATCCAAAGAGACCCAGTACTTC
- | many | TRBJ2-2 | TRBV25-1 | CASSESAGELFF | TGTGCCAGCAGTGAATCGGCCGGGGAGCTGTTTTTT
TRBD2 | - | TRBJ2-7 | TRBV7-9 | CASSRAGGESYEQYF | TGTGCCAGCAGCCGGGCGGGGGGTGAGTCCTACGAGCAGTACTTC
- | - | TRBJ2-1 | TRBV28 | CASSMQPGVNEQFF | TGTGCCAGCAGTATGCAGCCGGGAGTCAATGAGCAGTTCTTC
TRBD2 | - | TRBJ2-3 | TRBV29-1 | CSALTSGLTDTQYF | TGCAGCGCTTTGACTAGCGGGCTCACAGATACGCAGTATTTT
- | - | TRBJ2-7 | TRBV7-9 | CASSLKPTGQYF | TGTGCCAGCAGCTTGAAACCTACCGGGCAGTACTTC
TRBD1 | once | TRBJ2-1 | TRBV5-5 | CASRLTGGLFNEQFF | TGTGCCAGCAGGCTTACAGGGGGCCTTTTCAATGAGCAGTTCTTC
TRBD1 | - | TRBJ1-2 | TRBV7-9 | CASSFGGQGNGYTF | TGTGCCAGCAGCTTCGGGGGACAGGGGAATGGGTACACCTTC
TRBD2 | - | TRBJ2-1 | TRBV27 | CASSHGLANYNEQFF | TGTGCCAGCAGCCACGGACTAGCGAACTACAATGAGCAGTTCTTC
TRBD1 | - | TRBJ1-6 | TRBV7-2 | CASQKGTDNSPLHF | TGTGCCAGTCAAAAAGGGACAGATAATTCACCCCTCCACTTT
- | - | TRBJ2-3 | TRBV6-5 | CASSYDSRRLTDTQYF | TGTGCCAGCAGTTACGACAGCCGGAGACTCACAGATACGCAGTATTTT
TRBD1 | - | TRBJ2-7 | TRBV6-1 | CASSDEGQGNPYEQYF | TGTGCCAGCAGTGATGAAGGACAGGGGAATCCCTACGAGCAGTACTTC
- | - | TRBJ2-5 | TRBV7-9 | CASSLQGTDVQETQYF | TGTGCCAGCAGCCTACAGGGAACCGATGTCCAAGAGACCCAGTACTTC
TRBD1 | - | TRBJ1-1 | TRBV15 | CATSRGRTGASEAFF | TGTGCCACCAGCAGAGGAAGGACAGGGGCCTCTGAAGCTTTCTTT
- | - | TRBJ1-2 | TRBV5-1 | CASSYNRELYGYTF | TGCGCCAGCAGCTACAACAGGGAACTTTATGGCTACACCTTC
TRBD2 | - | TRBJ2-3 | TRBV6-6 | CASSPTSGSTDTQYF | TGTGCCAGCAGTCCGACTAGCGGTAGCACAGATACGCAGTATTTT
- | - | TRBJ2-1 | TRBV27 | CASRTVLVSYNEQFF | TGTGCCAGCAGGACAGTCTTAGTTAGCTACAATGAGCAGTTCTTC
- | - | TRBJ2-7 | TRBV7-2 | CASSLRLVREQYF | TGTGCCAGCAGCCTTCGACTAGTGCGGGAGCAGTACTTC
TRBD2 | - | TRBJ2-7 | TRBV19 | CASSILAGTYEQYF | TGTGCCAGTAGTATCTTAGCGGGCACCTACGAGCAGTACTTC
TRBD2 | - | TRBJ2-7 | TRBV19 | CASSIEASGSRQQYF | TGTGCCAGTAGTATAGAGGCTAGCGGGAGCAGGCAGCAGTACTTC